The T cell receptor beta chain described here comes from a study of shared clonotypes between healthy human individuals (dated by TCRdb to the early 2020s). General notes on the study: A few men and two women, aged 18 to 49 years, made up the cohort. To estimate repertoire size and how much clonotype sharing occurs between individuals, the study deeply sequenced the blood TCR repertoires of several healthy adults. For each donor, three plates each were used for CD4 naive and CD4 memory, two plates were used for CD8 naive, and one plate was used for CD8 memory. To increase sequencing depth and limit assay-specific biases, TCR repertoire library preparation and sequencing were carried out by different laboratories using diverse techniques. Leukapheresis yielded between about 0.94 and 9.5 billion PBMCs per donor.

Study-wide findings and limitations: Clonotypes shared by all four sorted-subset donors showed higher generation probabilities than non-shared clonotypes. Estimated clonotype richness was generally larger for naive than for memory subsets. Pairwise subsampling indicated that sequencing depth was expected to affect the degree of clonotype sharing among donors. Incomplete sequencing was indicated by rarefaction of sorted-subset datasets, despite the large sequencing depth. The genetic and exposure-history diversity represented was limited by the small number of donors. Sharing across a few donors was observed for approximately 5% of naive CD4, 3% to 3.5% of naive CD8, 2.3% of memory CD4, and 0.4% of memory CD8 clonotypes. Sampling was restricted to blood, and TCR repertoires in tissue are likely to differ from TCR repertoires in blood.

Using the deep immunoSEQ assay, multiplex PCR amplified TCR CDR3 regions from genomic DNA. Genomic DNA extracted from each cell subset was distributed evenly over all wells of several immunoSEQ 96-well plates, and each plate served as one replicate. For sorted subsets, around 200 ng genomic DNA, equal to 30,000 or so T cell genomes, was loaded into each replicate PCR. The purified libraries were quantified using a Qubit 3.0 fluorometer, sized with a Bioanalyzer 2100, and then quantified again using the KAPA Library Quantification kit. Every immunoSEQ 96-well plate was sequenced on a separate single-read 150-cycle Illumina NextSeq 550 flow cell. The paper's processing steps were these. The immunoSEQ output contained only junctional sequences without quality scores, so filtering could not match that applied to full-length reads. Sequences were annotated with PyIR, a Python wrapper for IgBLAST v1.9, using IMGT germline references to assign V/J genes and CDR3. Any read was removed if the V/J assignment was weak (E-value above 1e-6), the CDR3 was missing, or the read contained stop codons, out-of-frame junctions, or ambiguous translated residues. A V3J clonotype was defined by an identical inferred V gene, J gene, and CDR3 amino acid sequence. To compute the percentage overlap between repertoires, the number of shared unique clonotypes was divided by the size of the smaller repertoire. Three approaches were used to assess repertoire richness: RTK rarefaction, the Chao1 estimator, and Recon v2.1 estimates of unobserved clonotypes. For all TCRbeta clonotypes obtained by the gDNA method from several donors, generation probabilities were computed with OLGA. This immuneACCESS table, as held by TCRdb, lists in-frame sequences with V and J called but not all clones. Of the missing ones, under half trace to an unresolved V gene in checked studies; the others have no known cause. V and J calls and clone size are as listed in that table; D and trimming were resolved from the DNA. The sample contains 2 million to 2.5 million clones, 90% to 95% of them found a single time. The ten most abundant clones make up 0.39% of the sample.

The V and J ends are trimmed by 2 bases and 0 bases, leaving 12 bases between them. Inclusive of the bounding cysteine and phenylalanine, the CDR3 is 16 residues long. Of the read, only the CDR3 DNA is kept; its 48 bases are in frame from base 1. Reading the germline V gene gives CDR1 SGDLS and CDR2 YYNGEE. The donors were healthy, HIV-negative adults with no recently reported acute infections or vaccinations. Every donor was a Caucasian adult residing in Nashville, Tennessee, USA. Magnetic negative selection was used to enrich CD4+ T cells, after which naive cells were positively selected on CD45RA and the negative fraction became the memory subset. Blood was collected by leukapheresis, and PBMCs were isolated by Ficoll-Histopaque density gradient centrifugation and then cryopreserved in liquid nitrogen vapor phase. Analytical flow cytometry was used to check the purity and quantity of each magnetically sorted T cell population. From each sorted fraction, genomic DNA was isolated and quantified by UV absorbance on a Nanodrop 2000c.

Concerning this clone: Its antigen is currently not known. Within one base of it there is no much larger clone, and no base qualities were kept.

The rearranged chain carries TRBV9 and TRBJ1-3; a weak D assignment points to TRBD1 (5 bases agree). The sequencing input was naive CD4+ T cells from PBMCs. Sample cell subset or site, as interpreted from the label and publication: CD45RA+ positively selected. This clonotype was sampled from a man between 18 and 29 years old in good health. Some clones in this sample may be carry-over from other donors' samples. The CDR3 protein is CASSVRWDGSGNTIYF. The DNA reads TGTGCCAGCAGCGTCCGTTGGGACGGCTCTGGAAACACCATATATTTT. Outside the CDR3, residues come from the reference TRBV9 and TRBJ1-3 proteins, so the full variable domain is: DSGVTQTPKHLITATGQRVTLRCSPRSGDLSVYWYQQSLDQGLQFLIQYYNGEERAKGNILERFSAQQFPDLHSELNLSSLELGDSALYFCASSVRWDGSGNTIYFGEGSWLTVV.